This T cell receptor beta chain was obtained from a study of blood T cell repertoires in COVID-19. Study details: There were acute and convalescent COVID-19 samples, and they came from the United States, Italy and Spain. Sources were T cells, B-cell-depleted T cells, or PBMCs; the material itself was cDNA or gDNA.

V gave up 2 bases and J gave up 0 bases; unmatched junction bases: 3. There are 15 residues in the CDR3. Germline CDR1 is MDHEN and CDR2 is SYDVKM. Authors' data handling: Reference gene primer amplification yielded estimated nucleated cell counts. Measured with immunoSEQ multiplex PCR; TCRdb has only the in-frame clones, and not every one. V and J calls and clone size come straight from that table; D and trimming were deduced from the DNA. The profile shows approximately 200,000 clones, 70% to 90% of them singletons. This chain links TRBV28 with TRBJ2-5; 7 bases align to TRBD2. The receptor's source is a young man with acute or convalescent COVID-19. Input material: peripheral blood. CDR3 in DNA: TGTGCCAGCAGTTTAGCGGGAGCGAACCAAGAGACCCAGTACTTC. Protein: CASSLAGANQETQYF.